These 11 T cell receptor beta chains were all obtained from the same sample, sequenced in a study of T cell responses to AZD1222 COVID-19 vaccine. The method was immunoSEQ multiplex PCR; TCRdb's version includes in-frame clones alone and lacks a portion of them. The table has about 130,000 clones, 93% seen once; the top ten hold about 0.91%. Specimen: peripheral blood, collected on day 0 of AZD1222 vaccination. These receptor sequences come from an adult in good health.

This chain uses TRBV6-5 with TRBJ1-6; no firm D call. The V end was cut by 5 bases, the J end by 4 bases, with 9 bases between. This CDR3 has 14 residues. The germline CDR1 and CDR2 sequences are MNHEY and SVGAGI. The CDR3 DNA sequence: TGTGCCAGCAGTCTTGAATATTATAATTCACCCCTCCACTTT. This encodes CASSLEYYNSPLHF.

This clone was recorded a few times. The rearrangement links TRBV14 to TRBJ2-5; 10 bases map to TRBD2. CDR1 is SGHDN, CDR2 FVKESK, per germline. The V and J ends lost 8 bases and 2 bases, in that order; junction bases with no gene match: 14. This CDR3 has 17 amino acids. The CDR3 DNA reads TGTGCCAGCTCCTCAATCCATCCTAGCGGGGGACAAGAGACCCAGTACTTC. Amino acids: CASSSIHPSGGQETQYF.

The CDR3 DNA is TGTGCCAGCGCGCACGACAGGGGGTCATTCATTGAAAAACTGTTTTTT. It codes for CASAHDRGSFIEKLFF. The rearrangement joins TRBV2 to TRBJ1-4; 9 positions match TRBD1. Germline V gene lookup returns CDR1 SNHLY and CDR2 FYNNEI. The CDR3 extends over 16 amino acids. The trim removed 8 bases at V and 7 bases at J, leaving 14 bases unmatched.

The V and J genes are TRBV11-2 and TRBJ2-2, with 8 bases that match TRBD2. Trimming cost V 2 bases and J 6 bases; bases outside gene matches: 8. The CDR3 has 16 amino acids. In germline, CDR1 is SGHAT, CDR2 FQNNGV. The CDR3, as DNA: TGTGCCAGCAGCTTACGCTTGCGGGGGGTTCCCGGGGAGCTGTTTTTT. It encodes CASSLRLRGVPGELFF.

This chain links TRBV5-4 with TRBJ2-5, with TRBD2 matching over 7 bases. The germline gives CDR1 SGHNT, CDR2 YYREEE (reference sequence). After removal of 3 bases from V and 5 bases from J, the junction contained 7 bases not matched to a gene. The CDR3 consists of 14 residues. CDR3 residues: CASSSIAGGETQYF. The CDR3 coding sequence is TGTGCCAGCAGCTCCATAGCGGGCGGGGAGACCCAGTACTTC.

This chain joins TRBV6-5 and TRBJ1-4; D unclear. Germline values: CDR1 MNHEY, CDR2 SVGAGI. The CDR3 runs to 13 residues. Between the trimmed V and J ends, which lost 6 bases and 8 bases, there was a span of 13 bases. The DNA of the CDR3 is TGTGCCAGCAGGGGAGAAGGCCGCGAAAAACTGTTTTTT. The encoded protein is CASRGEGREKLFF.

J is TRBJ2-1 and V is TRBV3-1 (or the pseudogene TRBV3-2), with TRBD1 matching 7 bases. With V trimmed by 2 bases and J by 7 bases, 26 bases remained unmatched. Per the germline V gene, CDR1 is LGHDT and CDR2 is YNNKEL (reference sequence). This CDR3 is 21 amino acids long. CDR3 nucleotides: TGTGCCAGCAGCCAAAGGGGGCTCGGCCGGGACACCTCTGGGGGTGGGAATGAGCAGTTCTTC. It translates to CASSQRGLGRDTSGGGNEQFF.

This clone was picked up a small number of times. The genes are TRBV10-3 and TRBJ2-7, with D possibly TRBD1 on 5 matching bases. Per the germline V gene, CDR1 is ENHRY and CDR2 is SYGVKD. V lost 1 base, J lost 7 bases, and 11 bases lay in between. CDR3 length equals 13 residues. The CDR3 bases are TGTGCCATCAGTGAGTTACAGGAGAAGGAGCAGTACTTC. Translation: CAISELQEKEQYF.

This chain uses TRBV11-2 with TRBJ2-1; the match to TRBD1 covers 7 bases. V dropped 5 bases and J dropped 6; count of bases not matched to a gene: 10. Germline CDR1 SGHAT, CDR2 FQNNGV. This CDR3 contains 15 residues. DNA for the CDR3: TGTGCCAGCAGCAATCGACAGGGTGGCTCCAATGAGCAGTTCTTC. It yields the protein CASSNRQGGSNEQFF.

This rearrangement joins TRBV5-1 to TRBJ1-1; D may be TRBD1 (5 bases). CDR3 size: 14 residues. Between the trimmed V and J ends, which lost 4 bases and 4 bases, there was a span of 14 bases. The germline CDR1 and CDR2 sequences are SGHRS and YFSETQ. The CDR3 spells CASSPPGGRTEAFF. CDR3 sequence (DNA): TGCGCCAGCAGCCCCCCTGGGGGACGCACTGAAGCTTTCTTT.

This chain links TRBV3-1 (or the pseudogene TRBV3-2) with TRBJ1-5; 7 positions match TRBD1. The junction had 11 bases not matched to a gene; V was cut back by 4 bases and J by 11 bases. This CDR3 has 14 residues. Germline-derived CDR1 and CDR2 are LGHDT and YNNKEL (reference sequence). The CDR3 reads CASSRQGSRGAQHF. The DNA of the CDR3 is TGTGCCAGCAGCCGACAGGGCAGCCGAGGTGCCCAGCATTTT.